This is a list of T cell receptor beta chains from one sample in a study of vaccination and CD4 T cells after COVID-19. TCRdb re-called the PCR reads with MiXCR, one entry per CDR3 protein. The sample has about 21,000 distinct CDR3 sequences; 40% to 60% are singletons. Their antigens remain unidentified. The specimen was CD4+ T cells from blood, cultured in vitro. The receptors here all came from a human donor who had recovered from COVID-19. Each CDR3 is given with its conserved first and last residue. The D gene is left open where the match is weak. Clone sizes are given selectively: once, few, many, or a class where the clone is expanded.

TRBV9	.	TRBJ1-1	.	TGTGCCAGCAGCGTAGCGCCCCGAGGAGGGGAAGCTTTCTTT	CASSVAPRGGEAFF
TRBV5-4	.	TRBJ2-3	.	TGTGCCAGCAGCTTCACGACCCCGGGCGCAGATACGCAGTATTTT	CASSFTTPGADTQYF
TRBV20-1	few	TRBJ2-3	TRBD1	TGCAGTGCTAGTAGAACAGGGGGAGCAGATACGCAGTATTTT	CSASRTGGADTQYF
TRBV19	few	TRBJ1-1	TRBD1	TGTGCCAGTCGGCCGACAGGGAAGGTCGCTGAAGCTTTCTTT	CASRPTGKVAEAFF
TRBV19	few	TRBJ1-5	.	TGTGCCAGTAGTATATCTAGGGACACCTATAGCAATCAGCCCCAGCATTTT	CASSISRDTYSNQPQHF
TRBV11-3	.	TRBJ2-7	.	TGTGCCAGCAGCTCCCAGGGAAACGAGCAGTACTTC	CASSSQGNEQYF
TRBV6-2/TRBV6-3	.	TRBJ2-5	.	TGTGCCAGCAGTTACTCATATACCCAGTACTTC	CASSYSYTQYF
TRBV12-3/TRBV12-4	.	TRBJ2-7	.	TGTGCCAGCAGTTTGCTGCTCGCCTACGAGCAGTACTTC	CASSLLLAYEQYF
TRBV7-3	few	TRBJ2-5	TRBD2	TGTGCCAGCAGCTCGGGGGTAGCGGGTTTACAAGAGACCCAGTACTTC	CASSSGVAGLQETQYF
TRBV27	few	TRBJ2-1	TRBD1	TGTGCCAGCAGTTTTGTCCGGGACAGGGCGGGGTCCGGATCCTACAATGAGCAGTTCTTC	CASSFVRDRAGSGSYNEQFF
TRBV28	.	TRBJ1-2	TRBD1	TGTGCCAGCAGTTCCGGACAGGGAGGTTCTTTCTATGGCTACACCTTC	CASSSGQGGSFYGYTF
TRBV19	.	TRBJ1-2	TRBD1	TGTGCCAGTAGTCGACAGGGCCGGAACTATGGCTACACCTTC	CASSRQGRNYGYTF
TRBV6-2/TRBV6-3	.	TRBJ2-1	TRBD2	TGTGCCAGCAGGGCTAGCGGGAGAGAAGAGCAGTTCTTC	CASRASGREEQFF
TRBV20-1	.	TRBJ2-3	TRBD2	TGCAGTGCTCAACGTCCCACAGCGGGGTCGGGCACAGATACGCAGTATTTT	CSAQRPTAGSGTDTQYF
TRBV28	.	TRBJ1-2	TRBD1	TGTGCCAGCAGATCACTTCCCCTAGGGACAGGGCATGGCTACACCTTC	CASRSLPLGTGHGYTF
TRBV7-9	few	TRBJ1-5	.	TGTGCCAGCAGCTCTGCCGGGTTGAATCAGCCCCAGCATTTT	CASSSAGLNQPQHF
TRBV5-5	.	TRBJ2-7	.	TGTGCCAGCAGCTTGCCAGCTTACGAGCAGTACTTC	CASSLPAYEQYF
TRBV7-9	few	TRBJ1-1	.	TGTGCCAGCAGCTTAGAGGTTTCGGGGACCACTGAAGCTTTCTTT	CASSLEVSGTTEAFF
TRBV6-5	.	TRBJ1-4	.	TGTGCCAGCAGTTTGCAGTCTAATGAAAAACTGTTTTTT	CASSLQSNEKLFF
TRBV7-3	.	TRBJ2-7	.	TGTGCCAGCAGCTTTCAGGGGGGATCCTACGAGCAGTACTTC	CASSFQGGSYEQYF
TRBV19	few	TRBJ1-1	.	TGTGCCAGTAGTATCTGGACTCTGATAGGGACTGAAGCTTTCTTT	CASSIWTLIGTEAFF
TRBV2	few	TRBJ2-2	TRBD2	TGTGCCAGCAGTGAGACTAGCGGTAACACCGGGGAGCTGTTTTTT	CASSETSGNTGELFF
TRBV19	few	TRBJ2-5	.	TGTGCCAGTAGTATGGGGGGCACGGAAGAGACCCAGTACTTC	CASSMGGTEETQYF
TRBV5-4	.	TRBJ1-4	.	TGTGCCAGCAGCTTGGGGGGACTGGCAACTAATGAAAAACTGTTTTTT	CASSLGGLATNEKLFF
TRBV5-4	few	TRBJ1-2	.	TGTGCCAGCAGCTTGATGGCGGACCTATCGTTC	CASSLMADLSF
TRBV7-9	.	TRBJ1-1	.	TGTGCCAGCAGCTTAGCGGGGGGGATACCAGCCACTGAAGCTTTCTTT	CASSLAGGIPATEAFF
TRBV12-3/TRBV12-4	few	TRBJ1-5	.	TGTGCCAGCAGTTTGTCAGGGTGGGATCAGCCCCAGCATTTT	CASSLSGWDQPQHF
TRBV6-1	.	TRBJ1-1	.	TGTGCCAGCCTCCGGGGGGGCATGAACACTGAAGCTTTCTTT	CASLRGGMNTEAFF
TRBV6-5	few	TRBJ1-2	TRBD1	TGTGCCAGCAGTAACTCCTGGACAGGGGGCTATGGCTACACCTTC	CASSNSWTGGYGYTF
TRBV20-1	.	TRBJ2-1	TRBD2	TGCAGTCCTAAGACTAGCGGAGGGAACAATGAGCAGTTCTTC	CSPKTSGGNNEQFF
TRBV6-1	.	TRBJ1-1	.	TGTGCCAGCAGTGCCCCCGGGAACACTGAAGCTTTCTTT	CASSAPGNTEAFF
TRBV7-7	.	TRBJ2-1	.	TGTGCCAGCAGCTTAGCAGTCAGCAATGAGCAGTTCTTC	CASSLAVSNEQFF
TRBV20-1	.	TRBJ2-2	TRBD2	TGCAGTGCTAGAGATCTTACCAGCGGGAGGGGAAGCACCGGGGAGCTGTTTTTT	CSARDLTSGRGSTGELFF
TRBV15	.	TRBJ2-3	TRBD2	TGTGCCACCAGCATGTCCCTAGCGGGGAGGGGGGATACGCAGTATTTT	CATSMSLAGRGDTQYF
TRBV7-2	few	TRBJ1-1	.	TGTGCCAGCAGCTTAACAGCTATGAACACTGAAGCTTTCTTT	CASSLTAMNTEAFF
TRBV20-1	.	TRBJ1-4	.	TGCAGTGCTAGAGAACCTACAACCGCGGAACTGTTTTTT	CSAREPTTAELFF
TRBV7-8	few	TRBJ1-2	.	TGTGCCAGCAGCCGAGAGTCACCAGCTAACTATGGCTACACCTTC	CASSRESPANYGYTF
TRBV7-2	few	TRBJ2-1	.	TGTGCCAGCACCAATTGGGCAGCAGCCTCCTACAATGAGCAGTTCTTC	CASTNWAAASYNEQFF
TRBV2	.	TRBJ2-3	.	TGTGCCAGCCGCACTTGGAGGGTCGCCACAGATACGCAGTATTTT	CASRTWRVATDTQYF
TRBV7-9	.	TRBJ2-5	.	TGTGCCAGCAGCTCTTATGGGACCGGGGAGACCCAGTACTTC	CASSSYGTGETQYF
TRBV12-3/TRBV12-4	few	TRBJ1-5	.	TGTGCCAGCAGTCCGACGGGGGGCGGGCAGCCCCAGCATTTT	CASSPTGGGQPQHF
TRBV19	.	TRBJ1-5	.	TGTGCCAGTAGTCTAGGGGTGGGCAATCAGCCCCAGCATTTT	CASSLGVGNQPQHF
TRBV6-1	few	TRBJ1-6	.	TGTGCCAGCAGTGACCGCCCAGGAGGTTCACCCCTCCACTTT	CASSDRPGGSPLHF